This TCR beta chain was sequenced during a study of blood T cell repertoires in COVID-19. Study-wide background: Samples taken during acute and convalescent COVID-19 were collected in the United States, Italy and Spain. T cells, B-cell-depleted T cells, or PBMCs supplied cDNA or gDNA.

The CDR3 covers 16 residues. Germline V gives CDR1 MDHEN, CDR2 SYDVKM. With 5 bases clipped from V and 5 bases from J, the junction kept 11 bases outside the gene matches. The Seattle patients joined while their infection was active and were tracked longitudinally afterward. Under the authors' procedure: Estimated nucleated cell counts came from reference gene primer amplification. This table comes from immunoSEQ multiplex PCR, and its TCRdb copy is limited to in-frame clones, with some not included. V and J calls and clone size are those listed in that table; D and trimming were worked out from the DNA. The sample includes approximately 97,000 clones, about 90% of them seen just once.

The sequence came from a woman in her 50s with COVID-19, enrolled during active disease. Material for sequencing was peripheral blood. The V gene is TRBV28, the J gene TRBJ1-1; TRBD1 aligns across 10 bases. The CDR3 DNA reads TGTGCCAGCAGTCCGTCGACAGGGGGCATCTATACTGAAGCTTTCTTT. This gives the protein CASSPSTGGIYTEAFF.